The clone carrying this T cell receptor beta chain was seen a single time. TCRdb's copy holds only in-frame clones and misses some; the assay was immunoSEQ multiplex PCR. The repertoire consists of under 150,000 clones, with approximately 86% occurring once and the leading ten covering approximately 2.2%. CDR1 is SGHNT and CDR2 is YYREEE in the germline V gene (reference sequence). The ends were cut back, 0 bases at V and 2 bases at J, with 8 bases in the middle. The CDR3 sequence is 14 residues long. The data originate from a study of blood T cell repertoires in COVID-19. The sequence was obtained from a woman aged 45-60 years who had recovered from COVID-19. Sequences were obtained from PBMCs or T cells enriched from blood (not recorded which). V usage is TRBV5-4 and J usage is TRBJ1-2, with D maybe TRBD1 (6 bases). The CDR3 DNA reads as TGTGCCAGCAGCTTGGGGCAGGGGAACTATGGCTACACCTTC. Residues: CASSLGQGNYGYTF. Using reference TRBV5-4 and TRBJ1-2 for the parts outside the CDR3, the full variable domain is ETGVTQSPTHLIKTRGQQVTLRCSSQSGHNTVSWYQQALGQGPQFIFQYYREEENGRGNFPPRFSGLQFPNYSSELNVNALELDDSALYLCASSLGQGNYGYTFGSGTRLTVV.